A selection of T cell receptor beta chains follows, all from one sample in a study of blood T cell repertoires in COVID-19. Sequencing was performed with immunoSEQ multiplex PCR; in TCRdb, only in-frame clones are kept and a portion is missing. The sample comprises roughly 160,000 clones, 81% of which are singletons, and roughly 5% rests with the top ten. The source material was PBMCs or T cells enriched from blood (not recorded which). All receptors come from a middle-aged woman with acute COVID-19. CDR3s include the opening cysteine and the closing phenylalanine or tryptophan. A D gene is named only where the DNA matches it firmly.

>TRBV6-5|NA
CASSRTENTEAFF
>TRBV6-5|TRBD2
CASSWGLAKINEQFF
>TRBV5-6|TRBD2
CASSLTSVGTDTQYF
>TRBV20-1|TRBD2
CSASDSGTSGTDTQYF
>TRBV5-4|TRBD2
CASSLPGLAPGELFF
>TRBV28|NA
CASSLLGQGNEQFF
>TRBV15|NA
CATSRDSGNQPQHF
>TRBV5-5|TRBD1
CASSETGVSPLHF
>TRBV18|NA
CASSPPSLGDTGELFF
>TRBV6-1|NA
CASSDAGSPYGYTF
>TRBV30|TRBD1
CAFYGDSSYEQYF
>TRBV21-1|NA
CASRSTDEQYF
>TRBV27|NA
CASRRELAYNEQFF
>TRBV25-1|NA
CASSDRGLVGEQYF
>TRBV2|NA
CASSVERAGELFF
>TRBV27|NA
CASKSGEGGYTF
>TRBV3-1/TRBV3-2|NA
CASSQGLASVVEQYF
>TRBV5-8|TRBD1
CASSIRRTGWETQYF
>TRBV14|TRBD1
CASSRDRAGSYTF
>TRBV2|NA
CAIGQIPTLDYGYTF
>TRBV7-3|NA
CASSSGLSPVDEQFF
>TRBV11-2|NA
CASSWDSPGLRINEQFF
>TRBV9|NA
CASSLDSGANVLTF
>TRBV2|NA
CASSGRQGISQPQHF
>TRBV5-4|NA
CASWGGFPNTEAFF
>TRBV7-6|NA
CASSLISEGYSPLHF
>TRBV19|NA
CASSIVPGSPLHF
>TRBV19|NA
CASSLGQGMNTEAFF
>TRBV9|TRBD2
CASSVDLAADTQYF
>TRBV7-8|NA
CASSPGLAANYGYTF